The T cell receptor (beta chain) under discussion was sequenced for a study of technical replicates of blood from a handful of donors. Per germline, CDR1 MNHNS and CDR2 SASEGT. V gave up 8 bases and J gave up 4 bases, with 12 bases separating them. This CDR3 has 13 amino acids. The assay was immunoSEQ multiplex PCR, and TCRdb's table has in-frame clones only and misses some. This table has tens of thousands of clones, around 95% appearing once. The chain joins TRBV6-1 to TRBJ2-1; D unresolved. The clonotype originates from a human donor in good health. Sequencing was done on a sample of T cells isolated from PBMCs. The CDR3 region has the DNA TGTGCCAGCGAGCCGGTCGGTTACAATGAGCAGTTCTTC. This codes for CASEPVGYNEQFF.